This TCR beta chain was recovered during a study of identical twins. The CDR3 is made up of 15 amino acids. The trim removed 0 bases at V and 6 bases at J, leaving 3 bases unmatched. From germline, CDR1 is ENHRY and CDR2 SYGVKD. Using its own MiXCR run on the 5' RACE reads, TCRdb lists one record per CDR3 protein. Of 500,000 or so distinct CDR3 sequences in the sample, more than 13% were seen once. This clonotype came up many times. Its antigen remains unidentified. Study findings and constraints: There was an excess of low generation probability in the out-of-frame alpha sequences that twins shared. Sharing of beta out-of-frame sequences by twins showed a weaker excess.

Another study also made use of these data, one on yellow fever vaccine responses in identical twins.

V and J are TRBV10-3 and TRBJ1-5, with TRBD1 identical over 9 bases. Sample: CD4+ T cells sorted from blood. The sequence came from a young woman in good health. Here the CDR3 reads CAISESGQGSQPQHF. In DNA, the CDR3 is TGTGCCATCAGTGAGTCGGGACAGGGAAGTCAGCCCCAGCATTTT.